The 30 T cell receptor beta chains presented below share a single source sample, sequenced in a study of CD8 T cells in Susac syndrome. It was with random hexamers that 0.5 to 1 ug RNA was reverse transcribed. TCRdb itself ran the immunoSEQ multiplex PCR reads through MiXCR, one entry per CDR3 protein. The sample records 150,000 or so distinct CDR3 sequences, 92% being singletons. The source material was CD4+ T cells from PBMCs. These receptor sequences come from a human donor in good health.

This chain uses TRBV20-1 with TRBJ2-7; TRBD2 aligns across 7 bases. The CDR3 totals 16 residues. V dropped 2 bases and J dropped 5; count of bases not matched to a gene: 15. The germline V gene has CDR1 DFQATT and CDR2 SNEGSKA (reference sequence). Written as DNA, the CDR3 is TGCAGTGCTAGACCAAAGTGGGGGGGGAGGGTGAACGAGCAGTACTTC. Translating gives CSARPKWGGRVNEQYF.

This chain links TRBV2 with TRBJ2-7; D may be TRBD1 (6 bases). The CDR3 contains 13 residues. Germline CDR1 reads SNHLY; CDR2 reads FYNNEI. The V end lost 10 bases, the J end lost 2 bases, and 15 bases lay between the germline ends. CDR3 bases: TGTGCCATCGGACGGGACACTCCCTACGAGCAGTACTTC. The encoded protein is CAIGRDTPYEQYF. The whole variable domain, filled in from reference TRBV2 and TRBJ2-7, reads EPEVTQTPSHQVTQMGQEVILRCVPISNHLYFYWYRQILGQKVEFLVSFYNNEISEKSEIFDDQFSVERPDGSNFTLKIRSTKLEDSAMYFCAIGRDTPYEQYFGPGTRLTVT.

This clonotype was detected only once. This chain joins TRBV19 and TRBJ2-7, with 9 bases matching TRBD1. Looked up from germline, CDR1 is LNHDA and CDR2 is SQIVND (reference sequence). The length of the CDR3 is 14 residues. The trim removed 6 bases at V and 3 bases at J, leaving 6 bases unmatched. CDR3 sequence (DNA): TGTGCCAGTAGACCTCCGGGACAGGGCTACGAGCAGTACTTC. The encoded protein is CASRPPGQGYEQYF.

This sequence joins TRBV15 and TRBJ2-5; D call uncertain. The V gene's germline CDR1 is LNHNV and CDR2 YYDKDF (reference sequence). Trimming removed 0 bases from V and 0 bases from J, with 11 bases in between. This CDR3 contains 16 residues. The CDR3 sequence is CATSRDEYGYQETQYF. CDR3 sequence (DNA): TGTGCCACCAGCAGAGACGAATACGGATACCAAGAGACCCAGTACTTC.

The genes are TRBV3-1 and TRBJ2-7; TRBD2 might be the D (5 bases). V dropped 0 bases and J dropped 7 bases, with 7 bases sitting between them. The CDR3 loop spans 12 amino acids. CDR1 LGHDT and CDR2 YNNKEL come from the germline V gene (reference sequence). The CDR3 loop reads CASSQERGEQYF. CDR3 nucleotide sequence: TGTGCCAGCAGCCAAGAGAGAGGGGAGCAGTACTTC.

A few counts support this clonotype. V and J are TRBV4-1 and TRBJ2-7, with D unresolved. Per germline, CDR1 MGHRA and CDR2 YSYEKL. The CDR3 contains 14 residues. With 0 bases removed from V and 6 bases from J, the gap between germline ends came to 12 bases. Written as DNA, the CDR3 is TGCGCCAGCAGCCAAGACCTATGGGCGACCGAGCAGTACTTC. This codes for CASSQDLWATEQYF.

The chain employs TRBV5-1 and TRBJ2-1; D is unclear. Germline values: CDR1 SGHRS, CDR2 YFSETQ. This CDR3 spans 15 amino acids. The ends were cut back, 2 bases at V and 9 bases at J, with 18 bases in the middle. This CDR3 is CASSFYLERQTEQFF. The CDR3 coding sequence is TGCGCCAGCAGCTTTTACCTAGAACGGCAGACTGAGCAGTTCTTC.

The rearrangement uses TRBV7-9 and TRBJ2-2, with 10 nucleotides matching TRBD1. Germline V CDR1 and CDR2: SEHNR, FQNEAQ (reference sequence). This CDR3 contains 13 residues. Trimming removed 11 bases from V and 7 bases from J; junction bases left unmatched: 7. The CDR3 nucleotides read TGTGCCCATGACAGGGGGCGCGACGGGGAGCTGTTTTTT. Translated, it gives CAHDRGRDGELFF.

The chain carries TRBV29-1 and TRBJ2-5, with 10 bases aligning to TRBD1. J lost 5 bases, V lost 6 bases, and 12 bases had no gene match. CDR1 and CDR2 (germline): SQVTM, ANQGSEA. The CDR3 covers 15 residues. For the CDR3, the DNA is TGCAGCGTCGAGACTCCGGGACAGGGGTTGGAGACCCAGTACTTC. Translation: CSVETPGQGLETQYF.

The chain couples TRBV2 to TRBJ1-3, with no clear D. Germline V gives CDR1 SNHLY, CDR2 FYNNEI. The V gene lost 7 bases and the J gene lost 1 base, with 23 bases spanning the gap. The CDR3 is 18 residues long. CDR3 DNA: TGTGCCAGCATTGCCACCTTGGCAGGCGCCGTATCTGGAAACACCATATATTTT. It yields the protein CASIATLAGAVSGNTIYF.

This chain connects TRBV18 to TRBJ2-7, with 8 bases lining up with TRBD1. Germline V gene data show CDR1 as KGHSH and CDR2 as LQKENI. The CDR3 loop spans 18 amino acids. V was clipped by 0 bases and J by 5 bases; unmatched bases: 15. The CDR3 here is CASSPPSNPGQAPHEQYF. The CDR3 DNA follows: TGTGCCAGCTCACCACCGTCCAACCCGGGACAGGCGCCGCACGAGCAGTACTTC.

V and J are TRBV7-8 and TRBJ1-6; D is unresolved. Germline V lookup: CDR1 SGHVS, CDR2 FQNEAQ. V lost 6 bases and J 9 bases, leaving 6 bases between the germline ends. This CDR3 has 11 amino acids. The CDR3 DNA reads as TGTGCCAGCAGTATGGGTTCACCCCTCCACTTT. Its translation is CASSMGSPLHF. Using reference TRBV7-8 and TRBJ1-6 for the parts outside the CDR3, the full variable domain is GAGVSQSPRYKVAKRGQDVALRCDPISGHVSLFWYQQALGQGPEFLTYFQNEAQLDKSGLPSDRFFAERPEGSVSTLKIQRTQQEDSAVYLCASSMGSPLHFGNGTRLTVT.

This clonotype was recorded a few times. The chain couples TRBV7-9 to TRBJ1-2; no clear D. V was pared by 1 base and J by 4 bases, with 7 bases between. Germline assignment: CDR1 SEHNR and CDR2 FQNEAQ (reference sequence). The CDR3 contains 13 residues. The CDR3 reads CASSLDRSYGYTF. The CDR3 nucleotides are TGTGCCAGCAGCTTAGACAGATCCTATGGCTACACCTTC.

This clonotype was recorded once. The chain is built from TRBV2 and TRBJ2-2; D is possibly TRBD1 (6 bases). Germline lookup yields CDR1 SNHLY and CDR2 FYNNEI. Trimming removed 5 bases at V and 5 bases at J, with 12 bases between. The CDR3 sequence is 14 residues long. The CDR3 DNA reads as TGTGCCAGCAGTCGGGACACCCAGACCGGGGAGCTGTTTTTT. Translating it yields CASSRDTQTGELFF.

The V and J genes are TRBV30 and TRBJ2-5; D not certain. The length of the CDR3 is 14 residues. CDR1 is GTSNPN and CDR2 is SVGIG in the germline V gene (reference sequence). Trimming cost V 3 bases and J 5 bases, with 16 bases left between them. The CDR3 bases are TGTGCCTGGAGGCGGACCGTGGGAATGGAGACCCAGTACTTC. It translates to CAWRRTVGMETQYF.

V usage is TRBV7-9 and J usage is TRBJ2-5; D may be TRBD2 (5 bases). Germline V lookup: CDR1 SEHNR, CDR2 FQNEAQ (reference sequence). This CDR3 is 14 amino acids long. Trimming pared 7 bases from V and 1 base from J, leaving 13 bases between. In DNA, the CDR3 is TGTGCCAGCAAGAGGGAGTGGACCCAAGAGACCCAGTACTTC. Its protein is CASKREWTQETQYF.

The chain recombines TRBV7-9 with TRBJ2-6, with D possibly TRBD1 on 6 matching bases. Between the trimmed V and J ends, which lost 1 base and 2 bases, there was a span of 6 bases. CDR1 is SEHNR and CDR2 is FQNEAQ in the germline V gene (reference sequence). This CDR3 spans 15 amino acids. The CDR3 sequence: CASSLDRAGANVLTF. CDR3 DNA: TGTGCCAGCAGCTTAGACAGGGCTGGGGCCAACGTCCTGACTTTC.

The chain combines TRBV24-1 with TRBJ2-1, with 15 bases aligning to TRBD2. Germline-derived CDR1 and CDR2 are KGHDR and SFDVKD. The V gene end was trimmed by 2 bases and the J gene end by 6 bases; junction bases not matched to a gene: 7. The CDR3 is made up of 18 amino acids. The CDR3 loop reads CATSDSSGTSGRINEQFF. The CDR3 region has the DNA TGTGCCACCAGTGATTCCTCCGGGACTAGCGGGAGGATCAATGAGCAGTTCTTC.

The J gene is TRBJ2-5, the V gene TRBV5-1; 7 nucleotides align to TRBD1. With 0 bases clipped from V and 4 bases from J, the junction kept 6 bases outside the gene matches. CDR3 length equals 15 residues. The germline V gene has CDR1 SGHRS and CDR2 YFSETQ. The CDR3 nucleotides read TGCGCCAGCAGCTTGGGAGACAGGGTAGGAGAGACCCAGTACTTC. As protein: CASSLGDRVGETQYF.

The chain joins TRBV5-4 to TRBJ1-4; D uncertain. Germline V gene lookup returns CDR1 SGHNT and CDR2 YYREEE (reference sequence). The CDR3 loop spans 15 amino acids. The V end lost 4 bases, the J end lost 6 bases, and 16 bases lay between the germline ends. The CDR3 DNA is TGTGCCAGCAGCCGCCGGGAAACGAGGGATGAAAAACTGTTTTTT. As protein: CASSRRETRDEKLFF.

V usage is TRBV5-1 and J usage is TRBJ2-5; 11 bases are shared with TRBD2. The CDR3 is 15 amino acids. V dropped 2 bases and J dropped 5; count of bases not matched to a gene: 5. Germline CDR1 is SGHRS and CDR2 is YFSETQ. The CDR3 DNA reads TGCGCCAGCAGCTTTATAGCGGGAGGGCTGGAGACCCAGTACTTC. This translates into CASSFIAGGLETQYF.

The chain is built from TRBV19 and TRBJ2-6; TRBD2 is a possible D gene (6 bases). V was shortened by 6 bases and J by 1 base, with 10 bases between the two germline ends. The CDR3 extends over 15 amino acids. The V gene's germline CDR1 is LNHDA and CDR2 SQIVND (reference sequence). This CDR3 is CASSSGTSGANVLTF. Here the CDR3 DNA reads TGTGCCAGTAGCTCCGGGACTTCTGGGGCCAACGTCCTGACTTTC.

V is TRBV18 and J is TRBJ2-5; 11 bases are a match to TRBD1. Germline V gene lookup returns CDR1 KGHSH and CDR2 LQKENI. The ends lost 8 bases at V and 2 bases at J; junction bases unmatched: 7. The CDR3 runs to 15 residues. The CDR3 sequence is CASRPGDRGQETQYF. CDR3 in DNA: TGTGCCAGCAGACCGGGGGACAGGGGGCAAGAGACCCAGTACTTC.

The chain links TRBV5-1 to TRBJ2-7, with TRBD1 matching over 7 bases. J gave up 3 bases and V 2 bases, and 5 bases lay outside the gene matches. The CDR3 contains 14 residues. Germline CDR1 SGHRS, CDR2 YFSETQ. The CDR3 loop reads CASSFRDRVYEQYF. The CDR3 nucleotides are TGCGCCAGCAGCTTTCGAGACAGGGTCTACGAGCAGTACTTC.

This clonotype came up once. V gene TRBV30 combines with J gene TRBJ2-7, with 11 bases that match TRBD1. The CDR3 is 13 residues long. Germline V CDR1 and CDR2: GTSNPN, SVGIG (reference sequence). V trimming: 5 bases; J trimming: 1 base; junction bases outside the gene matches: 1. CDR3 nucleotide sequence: TGTGCCTGGGGGGACAGGGGGTCCTACGAGCAGTACTTC. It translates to CAWGDRGSYEQYF.

CDR3 loop: CASSHRAGTNTGELFF. The CDR3, as DNA: TGCGCCAGCAGTCATCGAGCGGGTACGAACACCGGGGAGCTGTTTTTT. The rearrangement joins TRBV23-1 to TRBJ2-2; possibly TRBD2 for D (6 bases). TRBV23-1 is an ORF; its function is uncertain. With 3 bases removed from V and 0 bases from J, the gap between germline ends came to 11 bases. The length of the CDR3 is 16 residues.

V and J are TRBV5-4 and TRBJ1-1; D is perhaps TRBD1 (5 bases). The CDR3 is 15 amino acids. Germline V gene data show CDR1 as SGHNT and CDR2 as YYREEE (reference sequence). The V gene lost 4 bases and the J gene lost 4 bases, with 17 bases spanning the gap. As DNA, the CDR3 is TGTGCCAGCAGCAAGACCGGGGCCTTGGGCACTGAAGCTTTCTTT. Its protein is CASSKTGALGTEAFF.

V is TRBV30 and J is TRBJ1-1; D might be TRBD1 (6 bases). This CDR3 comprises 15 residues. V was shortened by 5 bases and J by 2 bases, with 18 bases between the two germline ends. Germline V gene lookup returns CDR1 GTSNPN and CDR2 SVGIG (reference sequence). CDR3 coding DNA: TGTGCCTGGTCGACTTTAGGACAGTATAACACTGAAGCTTTCTTT. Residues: CAWSTLGQYNTEAFF.

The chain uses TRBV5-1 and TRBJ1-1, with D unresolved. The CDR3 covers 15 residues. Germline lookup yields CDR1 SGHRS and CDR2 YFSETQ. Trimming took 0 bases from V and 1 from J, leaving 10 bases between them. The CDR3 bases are TGCGCCAGCAGCTTGGCCATGTCGGAGAACACTGAAGCTTTCTTT. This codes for CASSLAMSENTEAFF.

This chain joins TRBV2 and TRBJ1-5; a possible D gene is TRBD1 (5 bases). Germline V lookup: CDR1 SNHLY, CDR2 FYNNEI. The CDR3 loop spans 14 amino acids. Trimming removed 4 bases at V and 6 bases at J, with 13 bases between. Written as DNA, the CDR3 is TGTGCCAGCAGTGGTCTGGGGCCGGGTCAGCCCCAGCATTTT. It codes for CASSGLGPGQPQHF.